The clone carrying this TCR beta chain turned up a few times. The antigen is undetermined. The data belong to a study of blood T cells in healthy people across ages. Study-level results: Both higher diversity and more naive CD4+ cells marked long-lived donors when set against aged donors. When one million T cells were used, diversity estimates were thought to be underestimates.

A second about 7 to 12 cycle PCR used barcoded and J-beta primers. In TCRdb, the 5' RACE reads were re-called with MiXCR into one record per CDR3 protein. The sample shows around 1,100,000 distinct CDR3 sequences, roughly two fifths of them seen only once. The CDR3 extends over 17 amino acids. V was pared by 4 bases and J by 1 base, with 19 bases between. Looked up from germline, CDR1 is MDHEN and CDR2 is SYDVKM. The chain couples TRBV28 to TRBJ2-5, with D uncertain. This sequence was found in a man younger than 35 in good health. The material sequenced was blood. The CDR3 is CASSSLTNTDTQETQYF. The DNA of the CDR3 is TGTGCCAGCAGTTCTTTAACCAATACGGATACCCAAGAGACCCAGTACTTC.